This T cell receptor (beta chain) comes out of a study of OX40 agonist ivuxolimab in advanced cancers. Notes on the research overall: The costimulatory receptor OX40 (CD134) was targeted by ivuxolimab, a fully human IgG2 agonistic monoclonal antibody. In the dose-escalation cohort, 70% to 90% of patients were male, and the mean age was approximately 60 years with a range of roughly 20 to 85. Of the approximately 54 dose-escalation patients, hepatocellular carcinoma was present in about 20, melanoma in around 15, renal cell carcinoma in 9 and head and neck cancer in 9. Partial responses occurred in three dose-escalation patients, of whom one had hepatocellular carcinoma and two had cutaneous melanoma. Patients were allowed to have had prior anti-PD-1, anti-PD-L1 or anti-CTLA-4 therapy, and around 40% of the dose-escalation patients had previously received checkpoint inhibitors. The paper reports the monotherapy dose-escalation portion (N of about 54 patients) of the phase I ivuxolimab trial. Intravenous ivuxolimab was administered to patients every 2 weeks at six dose levels: 0.01, 0.1, 0.3, 1.5, 3 and 10 mg/kg. The point of sequencing TCRbeta in the periphery was to test whether ivuxolimab changed TCR sequence diversity and drove clonal T-cell expansion.

Turning to this clone: Its cognate antigen has yet to be identified. Base-call qualities are not available, and no considerably larger clone is one nucleotide away. Other nucleotide sequences in the sample specify the same CDR3.

For sequencing of the TCRbeta CDR3 region, genomic DNA was extracted from the sorted cells. The immunoSEQ Assay was used to sequence the TCRbeta CDR3 regions. The source is immuneACCESS, and TCRdb retained only in-frame sequences with V and J called. Part of the clones is not carried over; for the studies checked, unresolved V genes explain less than half of this, and the remainder is unexplained. This sample holds almost 80,000 clones; 84% were observed only once. Of the sample, approximately 25% is held by the ten largest clones. Paper-wide results and their limitations: Clonal expansion of both CD4+ and CD8+ blood T cells was observed from baseline to week 6 at doses 0.1 to 3.0 mg/kg. Antigen specificity was not determined for the clonally expanded peripheral T cells. In the 0.1-3.0 mg/kg groups, partial responders were among the patients with the lowest normalized peripheral clonal expansion, particularly in CD8+ T cells. Low levels of normalized T-cell clonal expansion were also seen in some nonresponding patients. After ivuxolimab, more expanded clones were found on average in CD8+ T cells than in CD4+ T cells.

From the cysteine through the phenylalanine, the CDR3 covers 13 amino acids. The entry retains the CDR3 DNA only, 39 bases that are in frame from base 1. CDR1 and CDR2 were assigned from the germline V gene as SGHRS and YFSETQ. The germline ends are 5 bases apart after V is trimmed by 1 base and J by 1 base. Patients with a history of autoimmune disease or receiving systemic immunosuppression were excluded from the trial. Peripheral blood for TCR sequencing was drawn from every dose cohort at baseline, at cycle 4 day 1 and at cycle 7 day 1. Samples came from an open-label, multicenter, first-in-human phase I dose-escalation trial of ivuxolimab. Adults with locally advanced or metastatic head and neck squamous cell, hepatocellular, melanoma or renal cell carcinoma were enrolled in the trial. Before TCR sequencing, CD4+ T cells and CD8+ T cells were sorted from peripheral blood as separate populations.

The rearranged chain carries TRBV5-1 and TRBJ1-1; tentative D gene TRBD1, with 5 bases matching. This sample comprised CD4+ or CD8+ T cells sorted from blood, obtained in a trial of the OX40 agonist ivuxolimab. This sequence was found in an adult with an advanced solid tumor such as melanoma, head and neck, liver or kidney cancer. The sequenced DNA is TGCGCCAGCAGCTTGCAGGGGAACACTGAAGCTTTCTTT. Its protein is CASSLQGNTEAFF.